Below are 24 T cell receptor beta chains sequenced from a single sample in a study of T cells in women clearing cervical HPV infection. Sequencing used immunoSEQ multiplex PCR; TCRdb keeps in-frame clones, though not all of them. Seen in this sample are some 41,000 clones; the ten most common clones hold 7% to 9.5%. The sequenced material came from blood buffy coat. The receptors here all came from a woman between 18 and 69 years old with a cervical HPV16 infection that either progressed to CIN3+ or cleared (not recorded which).

In the case of this clone: The read terminates 3 residues before the CDR3 end, so the remaining end is supplied by the germline J gene. The chain combines TRBV19 with TRBJ1-5; weak D call: TRBD1 (6 bases). This CDR3 region has 15 residues. V was shortened by 8 bases and J by 2 bases, with 16 bases between the two germline ends. The germline V gene has CDR1 LNHDA and CDR2 SQIVND (reference sequence). The CDR3 bases that were read are TGTGCCAGTGGACAGCGTAAGATGGGCAATCAGCCC. This sequence encodes CASGQRKMGNQP. The whole CDR3 is CASGQRKMGNQPQHF.

About this clone: The read stops 3 residues short of the end of the CDR3; the missing end is completed from the germline J gene. The chain is built from TRBV20-1 and TRBJ1-5, with D hard to call. V shed 3 bases and J shed 0 bases, with 6 bases lying between them. The CDR3 contains 13 residues. The germline gives CDR1 DFQATT, CDR2 SNEGSKA (reference sequence). The DNA read from the CDR3 is TGCAGTGCTAGGTCAGATAGCAATCAGCCC. It codes for CSARSDSNQP. In full, the CDR3 is CSARSDSNQPQHF.

On this clone itself: The read terminates 3 residues before the CDR3 end, so the remaining end is supplied by the germline J gene. The genes are TRBV19 and TRBJ2-1; no firm D call. Trimming pared 6 bases from V and 5 bases from J, leaving 17 bases between. This CDR3 has 15 residues. CDR1 is LNHDA, CDR2 SQIVND, per germline (reference sequence). The CDR3 loop reads CASSTSSLPHNEQFF. The DNA read from the CDR3 is TGTGCCAGTAGCACGTCAAGCCTACCCCACAATGAG.

Details on this clone: The read is 3 residues too short to cover the CDR3 end, so that end is filled in from the germline J gene. V is TRBV7-9 and J is TRBJ2-1, with TRBD2 identical over 8 bases. Germline CDR1 is SEHNR and CDR2 is FQNEAQ (reference sequence). The V and J ends lost 11 bases and 3 bases, in that order; junction bases with no gene match: 9. This CDR3 contains 14 residues. CDR3 sequence: CAPSPSGFYNEQFF. The CDR3 bases that were read are TGTGCCCCCTCCCCTAGCGGGTTCTACAATGAG. Combining the CDR3 with reference TRBV7-9 and TRBJ2-1 gives the whole variable domain DTGVSQNPRHKITKRGQNVTFRCDPISEHNRLYWYRQTLGQGPEFLTYFQNEAQLEKSRLLSDRFSAERPKGSFSTLEIQRTEQGDSAMYLCAPSPSGFYNEQFFGPGTRLTVL.

Worth noting for this clone: The read is 3 residues too short to cover the CDR3 end, so that end is filled in from the germline J gene. The chain recombines TRBV6-2 or TRBV6-3 with TRBJ1-5; no clear D gene. V was clipped by 4 bases and J by 0 bases, with 7 bases between them. Germline V lookup: CDR1 MNHEY, CDR2 SVGEGT. The length of the CDR3 is 14 residues. CDR3 residues: CASSWHYSNQPQHF. CDR3 DNA (partial): TGTGCCAGCAGTTGGCATTATAGCAATCAGCCC.

Concerning this clone: The read ends 3 residues early relative to the CDR3; the germline J gene fills the gap. The chain has TRBV11-1 and TRBJ2-5, with 8 bases that match TRBD1. This CDR3 contains 15 residues. Germline V lookup: CDR1 SGHAT, CDR2 FQDESV (reference sequence). The junction had 10 bases not matched to a gene; V was cut back by 6 bases and J by 4 bases. CDR3 bases read: TGTGCCAGCAGATTGGACAGGGCAGTTCGAGAGACC. Encoded protein: CASRLDRAVRET. The entire CDR3 sequence reads CASRLDRAVRETQYF.

As for this clone: The CDR3 goes on 3 residues after the read ends, and that part is filled in from the germline J gene. The chain recombines TRBV19 with TRBJ1-1, with 8 nucleotides matching TRBD1. J gave up 5 bases and V 4 bases, and 15 bases lay outside the gene matches. Germline V lookup: CDR1 LNHDA, CDR2 SQIVND (reference sequence). This CDR3 comprises 17 residues. The CDR3 DNA, read in part, is TGTGCCAGTAGTACGACAGGGGATAGATTTCTGGGAACTGAA. Translated: CASSTTGDRFLGTE. The full-length CDR3 reads as CASSTTGDRFLGTEAFF.

On this clone: The sequence runs out 3 residues before the end of the CDR3; the remainder is reconstructed from the germline J gene. Within the sample, other DNA sequences also encode this same CDR3. The rearrangement links TRBV5-4 to TRBJ2-3, with D perhaps matching TRBD1 (6 bases). The V gene lost 2 bases and the J gene lost 2 bases, with 9 bases spanning the gap. Germline CDR1 reads SGHNT; CDR2 reads YYREEE (reference sequence). The CDR3 sequence is 14 residues long. CDR3 loop: CASSLGQLTDTQYF. Partial CDR3 DNA: TGTGCCAGCAGCTTAGGACAGCTCACAGATACG.

Points on this clone: The CDR3 end lies 3 residues beyond the end of the read and is filled in from the germline J gene. This chain joins TRBV28 and TRBJ2-3; TRBD1 might be the D (5 bases). CDR3 length equals 16 residues. The V end lost 0 bases, the J end lost 3 bases, and 13 bases lay between the germline ends. The germline gives CDR1 MDHEN, CDR2 SYDVKM. CDR3: CASSLWPGMRTDTQYF. CDR3 DNA (partial): TGTGCCAGCAGTTTATGGCCAGGGATGAGGACAGATACG.

Points on this clone: The read comes to an end 3 residues before the CDR3 does, leaving the germline J gene to fill in the end. J is TRBJ2-3 and V is TRBV6-2 or TRBV6-3; the match to TRBD2 covers 13 bases. V shed 5 bases and J 4 bases; nucleotides not matched to a gene: 6. Germline loops: CDR1 MNHEY, CDR2 SVGEGT. This CDR3 region has 16 residues. CDR3 loop: CASSTTSGRGPDTQYF. Incomplete CDR3 DNA: TGTGCCAGCAGTACTACTAGCGGGAGGGGACCAGATACG.

A word on this clone: The DNA ends 3 residues before the CDR3 does, and the rest of the CDR3 is filled in from the germline J gene. The rearrangement uses TRBV7-6 and TRBJ2-2; 11 bases are a match to TRBD2. V was pared by 1 base and J by 1 base, with 2 bases of the junction left unmatched. Germline V gives CDR1 SGHVS, CDR2 FNYEAQ. CDR3 length equals 17 residues. CDR3 sequence: CASSLETSGMNTGELFF. CDR3 DNA (partial): TGTGCCAGCAGCTTAGAGACTAGCGGGATGAACACCGGGGAG.

A remark on this clone: The read halts 3 residues ahead of the CDR3 end, with the missing end drawn from the germline J gene. This chain joins TRBV12-3 or TRBV12-4 and TRBJ1-3; D ambiguous. Trimming removed 3 bases from V and 4 bases from J, with 13 bases in between. This CDR3 contains 15 residues. Incomplete CDR3 DNA: TGTGCCAGCAGTTTTGCAGGCGTGGCCGGAAACACC. Its translation is CASSFAGVAGNT. The CDR3 in its entirety is CASSFAGVAGNTIYF.

A word on this clone: The read halts 3 residues ahead of the CDR3 end, with the missing end drawn from the germline J gene. This sequence joins TRBV4-1 and TRBJ2-7; 9 positions match TRBD1. This CDR3 is built from 13 residues. V shed 4 bases and J 6 bases; nucleotides not matched to a gene: 4. From germline, CDR1 is MGHRA and CDR2 YSYEKL. The covered CDR3 bases are TGCGCCAGCAGCCGGACAGGGGATCCCGAG. It specifies CASSRTGDPE. The whole CDR3 reads CASSRTGDPEQYF.

A remark on this clone: The read terminates 3 residues ahead of where the CDR3 ends, so the germline J gene completes it. This rearrangement joins TRBV5-1 to TRBJ2-7; D not certain. This CDR3 contains 13 residues. Germline V CDR1 and CDR2: SGHRS, YFSETQ. V lost 0 bases, J lost 3 bases, and 7 bases lay in between. CDR3 region: CASSLDFYYEQYF. CDR3 DNA (partial): TGCGCCAGCAGCTTGGACTTCTACTACGAG.

For this clone: The read finishes 3 residues shy of the CDR3 end, and the germline J gene is used to complete it. This rearrangement joins TRBV20-1 to TRBJ1-1; 9 bases match TRBD1. This CDR3 has 13 residues. CDR1 is DFQATT, CDR2 SNEGSKA, per germline (reference sequence). J was trimmed by 2 bases and V by 6 bases; bases with no gene match: 4. The DNA read from the CDR3 is TGCAGTGCAAACAGGGGGCTAAACACTGAA. Its protein product is CSANRGLNTE. The whole CDR3 sequence reads CSANRGLNTEAFF.

A note on this clone: The CDR3 is cut off 3 residues early in the read; its end comes from the germline J gene. This CDR3 is also generated by other DNA sequences in the sample. This chain uses TRBV30 with TRBJ1-4; 8 positions agree with TRBD1. The CDR3 has 15 amino acids. The germline V gene encodes CDR1 GTSNPN and CDR2 SVGIG (reference sequence). The ends lost 0 bases at V and 8 bases at J; junction bases unmatched: 8. This chain's CDR3 is CAWSVLRGRGEKLFF. The DNA read from the CDR3 is TGTGCCTGGAGTGTACTCAGGGGGCGCGGGGAAAAA. The full variable domain, with the rest looked up from reference TRBV30 and TRBJ1-4, is SQTIHQWPATLVQPVGSPLSLECTVEGTSNPNLYWYRQAAGRGLQLLFYSVGIGQISSEVPQNLSASRPQDRQFILSSKKLLLSDSGFYLCAWSVLRGRGEKLFFGSGTQLSVL.

In the case of this clone: The read ends 3 residues early relative to the CDR3; the germline J gene fills the gap. V is TRBV28 and J is TRBJ1-2, with 7 bases identical to TRBD1. This CDR3 region has 13 residues. The V gene's germline CDR1 is MDHEN and CDR2 SYDVKM. The V and J ends lost 7 bases and 0 bases, in that order; junction bases with no gene match: 2. This chain's CDR3 is CASIGGANYGYTF. Incomplete CDR3 DNA: TGTGCCAGCATAGGGGGCGCTAACTATGGC.

On this clone: The missing CDR3 end, 3 residues past where the read stops, is filled in from the germline J gene. The chain is built from TRBV28 and TRBJ1-1, with 7 bases aligning to TRBD1. The CDR3 is 13 amino acids. In germline, CDR1 is MDHEN, CDR2 SYDVKM. The CDR3 spells CASSFRKGAAAFF. CDR3 DNA, as far as it was read: TGTGCCAGCAGTTTCCGCAAGGGGGCGGCC.

As regards this clone: The CDR3 extends 3 residues past the end of the read, so its final part is completed from the germline J gene. The chain combines TRBV11-2 with TRBJ2-5; the match to TRBD2 covers 7 bases. The germline gives CDR1 SGHAT, CDR2 FQNNGV. V was pared by 3 bases and J by 4 bases, with 2 bases of the junction left unmatched. The CDR3 extends over 13 amino acids. The CDR3 DNA, read in part, is TGTGCCAGCAGCTTCCGCGGGGGAGAGACC. This codes for CASSFRGGET. The full CDR3 is CASSFRGGETQYF. Full variable domain (outside the CDR3, taken from reference TRBV11-2 and TRBJ2-5): EAGVAQSPRYKIIEKRQSVAFWCNPISGHATLYWYQQILGQGPKLLIQFQNNGVVDDSQLPKDRFSAERLKGVDSTLKIQPAKLEDSAVYLCASSFRGGETQYFGPGTRLLVL.

Worth noting for this clone: The read finishes 3 residues shy of the CDR3 end, and the germline J gene is used to complete it. This rearrangement joins TRBV14 to TRBJ2-7; 8 nucleotides align to TRBD2. CDR3 length: 15 amino acids. Germline trimming cut 0 bases from V and 5 bases from J; bases unmatched to any gene: 6. CDR1 is SGHDN and CDR2 is FVKESK in the germline V gene. CDR3 protein: CASSQEQAGEHEQYF. The CDR3 DNA, read in part, is TGTGCCAGCAGCCAAGAGCAAGCGGGAGAACACGAG.

Regarding this clone: The read gets to within 3 residues of the CDR3 end, and the germline J gene fills in the rest. The J gene is TRBJ2-3, the V gene TRBV29-1; the D gene is possibly TRBD1 (6 bases). Germline V gives CDR1 SQVTM, CDR2 ANQGSEA. The V end lost 4 bases, the J end lost 3 bases, and 14 bases lay between the germline ends. The CDR3 extends over 14 amino acids. The sequenced part of the CDR3 DNA is TGCAGCGTTGGTAGGGGGAGTGAAACAGATACG. Translated, it gives CSVGRGSETDT. The whole CDR3 sequence is CSVGRGSETDTQYF.

As to this clone: With the read ending 3 residues before the CDR3 end, the germline J gene is used to fill in that end. The V call is TRBV6-4, the J call TRBJ1-1, with D unclear. The V end lost 4 bases, the J end lost 1 base, and 16 bases lay between the germline ends. The CDR3 loop spans 16 amino acids. Germline-derived CDR1 and CDR2 are MRHNA and SNTAGT. The CDR3 sequence is CASSAQSATGNTEAFF. Partial CDR3 DNA: TGTGCCAGCAGTGCCCAAAGCGCGACTGGGAACACTGAA.

Turning to this clone: Coverage ceases 3 residues before the CDR3 finishes, and the germline J gene fills in the end. The chain employs TRBV10-3 and TRBJ1-4; 10 nucleotides match TRBD1. This CDR3 has 14 amino acids. Trimming took 6 bases from V and 8 from J; bases not matched to a gene: 6. Germline loops: CDR1 ENHRY, CDR2 SYGVKD. The sequenced CDR3 bases are TGTGCCATCAGGAGCGGGACAGGGGAGGAAAAA. This sequence encodes CAIRSGTGEEK. The full-length CDR3 reads as CAIRSGTGEEKLFF.

The sequenced CDR3 bases are TGCGCCAGCAGCCAAGGTCAGGGGCAGGATGGATCACCC. Translating gives CASSQGQGQDGSP. The complete CDR3 sequence is CASSQGQGQDGSPLHF. This sequence joins TRBV4-1 and TRBJ1-6; a weak D match, TRBD1 (6 bases). Read coverage stops 3 residues before the CDR3 terminus; the germline J gene supplies the remainder. The V gene's germline CDR1 is MGHRA and CDR2 YSYEKL. Trimming took 1 base from V and 10 from J, leaving 17 bases between them. The CDR3 is 16 amino acids.